This T cell receptor beta chain was retrieved from a study of identical twins. A word on this clonotype: With a much larger clone just one base away, this may be a read error.

The CDR3 runs to 15 residues. Each cDNA held unique molecular identifiers, and template switching gave it a universal primer site. A single record per CDR3 protein comes from TCRdb applying MiXCR to the 5' RACE reads. The sample contains 1.5 million to 2 million distinct CDR3 sequences, around 33% of which appear only once. The receptor was derived from a newborn girl in good health. Source material: cord blood. V and J are TRBV12-3 or TRBV12-4 and TRBJ2-3; TRBD1 aligns across 9 bases. This chain's CDR3 is CASSPKGQGPDAQYF. CDR3 DNA sequence: TGTGCCAGCAGTCCAAAGGGACAGGGACCAGATGCGCAGTATTTT.